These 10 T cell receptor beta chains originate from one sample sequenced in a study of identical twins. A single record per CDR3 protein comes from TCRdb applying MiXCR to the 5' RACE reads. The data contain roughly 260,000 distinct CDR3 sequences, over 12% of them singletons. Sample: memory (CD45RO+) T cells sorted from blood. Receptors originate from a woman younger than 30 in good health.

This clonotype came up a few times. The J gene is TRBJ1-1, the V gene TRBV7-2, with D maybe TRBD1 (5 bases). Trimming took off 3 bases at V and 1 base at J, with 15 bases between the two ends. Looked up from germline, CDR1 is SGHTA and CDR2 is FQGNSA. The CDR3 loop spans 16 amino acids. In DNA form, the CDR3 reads TGTGCCAGCAGCTTCCAAGCCAGACAGACGAACACTGAAGCTTTCTTT. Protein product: CASSFQARQTNTEAFF.

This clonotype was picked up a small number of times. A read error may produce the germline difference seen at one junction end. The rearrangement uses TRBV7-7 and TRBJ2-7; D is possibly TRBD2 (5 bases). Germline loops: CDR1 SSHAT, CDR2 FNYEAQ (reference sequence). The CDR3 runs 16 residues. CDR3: CASSPGPGVSSYEQYF. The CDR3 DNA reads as TGTGCTAGCAGCCCAGGACCCGGGGTGAGCTCCTACGAGCAGTACTTC.

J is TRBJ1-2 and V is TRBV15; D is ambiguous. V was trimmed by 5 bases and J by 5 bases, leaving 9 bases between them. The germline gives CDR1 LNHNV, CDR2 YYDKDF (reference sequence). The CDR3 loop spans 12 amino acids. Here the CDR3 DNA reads TGTGCCACCAGCCCCGGGGAGTATGGCTACACCTTC. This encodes CATSPGEYGYTF.

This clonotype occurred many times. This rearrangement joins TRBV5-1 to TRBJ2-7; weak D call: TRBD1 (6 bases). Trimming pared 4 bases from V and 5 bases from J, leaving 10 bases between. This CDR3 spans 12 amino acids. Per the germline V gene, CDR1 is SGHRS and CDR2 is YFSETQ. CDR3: CASSRDTHEQYF. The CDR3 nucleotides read TGCGCCAGCAGCCGGGACACCCACGAGCAGTACTTC.

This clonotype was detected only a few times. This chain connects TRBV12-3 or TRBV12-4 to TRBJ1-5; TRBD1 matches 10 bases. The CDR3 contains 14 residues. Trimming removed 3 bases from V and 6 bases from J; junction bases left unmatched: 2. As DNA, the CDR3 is TGTGCCAGCAGTTTTGGGACAGGGGTTCAGCCCCAGCATTTT. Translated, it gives CASSFGTGVQPQHF.

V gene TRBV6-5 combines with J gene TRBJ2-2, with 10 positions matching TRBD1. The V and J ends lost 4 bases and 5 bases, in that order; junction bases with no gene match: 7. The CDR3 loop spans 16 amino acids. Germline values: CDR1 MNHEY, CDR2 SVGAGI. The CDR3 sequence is CASSSRTGGFTGELFF. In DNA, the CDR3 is TGTGCCAGCAGTTCTCGGACAGGGGGGTTTACCGGGGAGCTGTTTTTT.

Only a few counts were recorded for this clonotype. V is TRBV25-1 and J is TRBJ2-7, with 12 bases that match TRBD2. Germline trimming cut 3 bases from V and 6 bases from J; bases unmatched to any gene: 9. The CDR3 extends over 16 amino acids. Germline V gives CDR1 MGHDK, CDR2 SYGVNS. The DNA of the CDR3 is TGTGCCAGCAGTGATTGGCTAGCGGGGGGGCTAAGCGAGCAGTACTTC. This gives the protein CASSDWLAGGLSEQYF.

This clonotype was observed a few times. CDR3 protein: CSVDRNTEAFF. Here the CDR3 DNA reads TGCAGCGTTGATAGGAACACTGAAGCTTTCTTT. The rearrangement uses TRBV29-1 and TRBJ1-1; D is unresolved. CDR3 size: 11 residues. Germline V gene data show CDR1 as SQVTM and CDR2 as ANQGSEA. Trimming cost V 3 bases and J 1 base, with 3 bases left between them.

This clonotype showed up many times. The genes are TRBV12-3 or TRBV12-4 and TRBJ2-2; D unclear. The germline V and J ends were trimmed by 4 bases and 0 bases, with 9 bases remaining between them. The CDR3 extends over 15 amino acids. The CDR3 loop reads CASSSDIANTGELFF. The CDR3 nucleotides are TGTGCCAGCAGTTCCGACATCGCGAACACCGGGGAGCTGTTTTTT.

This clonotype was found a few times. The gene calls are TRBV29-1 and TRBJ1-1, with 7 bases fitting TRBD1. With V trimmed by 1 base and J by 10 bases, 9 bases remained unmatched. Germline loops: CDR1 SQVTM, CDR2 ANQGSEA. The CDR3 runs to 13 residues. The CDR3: CSVEGLQGLSAFF. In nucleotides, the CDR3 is TGCAGCGTTGAAGGATTACAGGGGTTGTCAGCTTTCTTT.